These 9 T cell receptor beta chains were all obtained from the same sample, sequenced in a study of cytomegalovirus exposure and HLA in healthy donors. With 60 Vbeta and 13 Jbeta primers, the PCR was carried out. The method was immunoSEQ multiplex PCR; TCRdb's version includes in-frame clones alone and lacks a portion of them. Of 200,000 or so clones listed, roughly 80% are singletons. The source material was PBMCs. The origin of the receptors is a woman in her 30s in good health and CMV-seropositive.

This chain connects TRBV7-9 to TRBJ2-3; D remains unclear. Per the germline V gene, CDR1 is SEHNR and CDR2 is FQNEAQ (reference sequence). With 5 bases removed from V and 6 bases from J, the gap between germline ends came to 9 bases. The CDR3 sequence is 12 residues long. In DNA, the CDR3 is TGTGCCAGCAGCGCCACGGGTGATACGCAGTATTTT. Translating gives CASSATGDTQYF. The whole variable domain, filled in from reference TRBV7-9 and TRBJ2-3, reads DTGVSQNPRHKITKRGQNVTFRCDPISEHNRLYWYRQTLGQGPEFLTYFQNEAQLEKSRLLSDRFSAERPKGSFSTLEIQRTEQGDSAMYLCASSATGDTQYFGPGTRLTVL.

This clone has only one observation. A read error may produce the germline difference seen at one junction end. J is TRBJ2-1 and V is TRBV6-1; D not resolved. The CDR3 spans 16 residues. The V gene's germline CDR1 is MNHNS and CDR2 SASEGT. CDR3 nucleotides: TGTGCCCGCAGTGAAGCGCTACAGCTTTCCTACAATGAGCAGTTCTTC. As protein: CARSEALQLSYNEQFF.

In this sample, this clone turned up a few times. Germline and junction disagree at one end, which may indicate a read error. This chain links TRBV2 with TRBJ1-1; D is undetermined. Germline V gene data show CDR1 as SNHLY and CDR2 as FYNNEI. The CDR3 sequence is 12 residues long. CDR3 loop: CAGSMRLTEAFF. The CDR3 DNA reads TGTGCCGGCAGTATGAGGTTGACTGAAGCTTTCTTT. Based on the CDR3 plus reference TRBV2 and TRBJ1-1, the full variable domain is EPEVTQTPSHQVTQMGQEVILRCVPISNHLYFYWYRQILGQKVEFLVSFYNNEISEKSEIFDDQFSVERPDGSNFTLKIRSTKLEDSAMYFCAGSMRLTEAFFGQGTRLTVV.

This sequence joins TRBV5-1 and TRBJ1-1, with D possibly being TRBD1 (5 bases). Germline CDR1 and CDR2: SGHRS and YFSETQ. The V end was cut by 4 bases, the J end by 3 bases, with 13 bases between. CDR3 length equals 14 residues. The CDR3 spells CASSPEPGDTEAFF. As DNA, the CDR3 is TGCGCCAGCAGCCCAGAACCGGGGGACACTGAAGCTTTCTTT.

The CDR3 DNA reads as TGTGCCAGTAAGACTAGCGGGGGAGCAGATACGCAGTATTTT. This encodes CASKTSGGADTQYF. J is TRBJ2-3 and V is TRBV19, with TRBD2 matching over 12 bases. CDR3 length: 14 amino acids. The germline gives CDR1 LNHDA, CDR2 SQIVND (reference sequence). The V and J ends lost 7 bases and 4 bases, in that order; junction bases with no gene match: 3.

The gene calls are TRBV6-1 and TRBJ2-3, with 7 bases lining up with TRBD2. CDR3 size: 14 residues. The germline gives CDR1 MNHNS, CDR2 SASEGT. Losses at the gene ends were 11 bases for V and 5 bases for J; bases not matched to a gene: 13. CDR3 bases: TGTGCCGTCCTGAGGGGAGGGGTGGGAGATACGCAGTATTTT. This translates into CAVLRGGVGDTQYF.

This chain connects TRBV7-9 to TRBJ1-3; D remains ambiguous. The CDR3 runs to 15 residues. V lost 1 base and J 0 bases, leaving 7 bases between the germline ends. In germline, CDR1 is SEHNR, CDR2 FQNEAQ (reference sequence). The CDR3 protein is CASSLVRSSGNTIYF. As DNA, the CDR3 is TGTGCCAGCAGCTTAGTGCGCTCCTCTGGAAACACCATATATTTT.

Concerning this clone itself: A junction boundary mismatches the germline segment, possibly from a read error. The chain uses TRBV11-2 and TRBJ1-4; 8 positions agree with TRBD1. The CDR3 runs to 16 residues. Germline lookup yields CDR1 SGHAT and CDR2 FQNNGV. This chain's CDR3 is CASSLGSRGRSEELFF. The CDR3 DNA reads TGTGCCAGCAGCTTAGGGTCCAGGGGGCGAAGTGAAGAACTGTTTTTT.

This chain connects TRBV11-2 to TRBJ2-7, with D perhaps matching TRBD1 (5 bases). The CDR3 covers 14 residues. Germline lookup yields CDR1 SGHAT and CDR2 FQNNGV. V dropped 1 base and J dropped 0 bases, with 7 bases sitting between them. CDR3 in amino acids: CASSLAGLSYEQYF. The DNA of the CDR3 is TGTGCCAGCAGCTTAGCAGGGCTCTCCTACGAGCAGTACTTC.